Listed here is a single T cell receptor (beta chain). The data belong to a study of blood T cell repertoires in COVID-19. The V gene lost 6 bases and the J gene lost 1 base, with 12 bases spanning the gap. Per germline, CDR1 LGHDT and CDR2 YNNKEL (reference sequence). This CDR3 is 14 amino acids long. Participants were aged roughly 18 to 90 years, lived in around 22 US areas, and enrolled virtually. Clinical history as reported by participants underpinned cohort assignment. This table comes from immunoSEQ multiplex PCR, and its TCRdb copy is limited to in-frame clones, with some not included. The sample contains approximately 100,000 clones, approximately 83% of which appear only once.

The source material was PBMCs or T cells enriched from blood (not recorded which). The origin of this receptor is a woman in her forties or fifties who had recovered from COVID-19. The chain couples TRBV3-1 (or the pseudogene TRBV3-2) to TRBJ1-1, with a tentative D call TRBD1 (6 bases). CDR3 in amino acids: CASSTGYTNTEAFF. DNA for the CDR3: TGTGCCAGCAGTACAGGGTATACGAACACTGAAGCTTTCTTT.